A selection of T cell receptor beta chains follows, all from one sample in a study of T-cell memory formation after mild COVID-19. TCRdb reprocessed the 5' RACE reads with MiXCR, giving one entry per CDR3 protein. The sample yields 150,000 to 200,000 distinct CDR3 sequences, around 10% seen once. Sequencing was performed on PBMCs or a T cell subset sorted from them (not recorded which). These receptors were taken from a man between 18 and 29 years old who had mild COVID-19 (a few samples of this study predate the infection). Cell type and time point are not known. CDR3s include the opening cysteine and the closing phenylalanine or tryptophan. D genes are given only for firm matches. Size values are once, few and many counts, or a class for expanded clones, and some rows have none.

TRBJ1-1,TRBV7-9,.,.,TGTGCCAGCAGCAAGGCGGCGGCGGAAACTGAAGCTTTCTTT,CASSKAAAETEAFF
TRBJ2-5,TRBV4-1,few,TRBD2,TGCGCCAGCAGCCAAGATCGGGGGGGACGGAGGTACTTC,CASSQDRGGRRYF
TRBJ2-2,TRBV12-3/TRBV12-4,many,.,TGTGCCAGCAGCCCTGGCGCGAACACCGGGGAGCTGTTTTTT,CASSPGANTGELFF
TRBJ2-7,TRBV25-1,few,TRBD1,TGTGCCAGCAGTGAAGTGGGGACAGGGGATATCGAGCAGTACTTC,CASSEVGTGDIEQYF
TRBJ2-2,TRBV7-3,few,.,TGTGCCAGCAGCAGTGGGACTTTCGGCGGGGAGCTGTTTTTT,CASSSGTFGGELFF
TRBJ2-1,TRBV6-5,few,.,TGTGCCAGCAGTTATGTGGGAGCTCGGAATGAGCAGTTCTTC,CASSYVGARNEQFF
TRBJ2-3,TRBV7-3,many,.,TGTGCCAGCAGCTTTTTCCAGAGCACAGATACGCAGTATTTT,CASSFFQSTDTQYF
TRBJ1-2,TRBV12-3/TRBV12-4,few,.,TGTGCCAGCAGTTTTGACCCCGCAACTTATGGCTACACCTTC,CASSFDPATYGYTF
TRBJ1-1,TRBV27,few,.,TGTGCCAGCAGTTTACAGGCACAGAACACTGAAGCTTTCTTT,CASSLQAQNTEAFF
TRBJ2-3,TRBV20-1,.,TRBD2,TGCAGTGCTAGAGCGTGGACTAACGCGGGGGTCACAGATACGCAGTATTTT,CSARAWTNAGVTDTQYF
TRBJ2-3,TRBV12-3/TRBV12-4,few,.,TGTGCCAGCAACACAAGGTGGCGGGTTTTCACAGATACGCAGTATTTT,CASNTRWRVFTDTQYF
TRBJ1-1,TRBV7-9,many,.,TGTGCCAGCAGCCGCGGACTCCTAAACACTGAAGCTTTCTTT,CASSRGLLNTEAFF
TRBJ2-5,TRBV7-2,few,TRBD2,TGTGCCAGCAGCTTAAATAGCGGGGTGACTTCGAAGACCCAGTACTTC,CASSLNSGVTSKTQYF
TRBJ2-6,TRBV5-1,.,.,TGCGCCAGCAGCCTACCAGAGGGGTCTGGGGCCAACGTCCTGACTTTC,CASSLPEGSGANVLTF
TRBJ1-5,TRBV5-1,.,.,TGCGCCAGCAGCACGGACGGTAGGAATCAGCCCCAGCATTTT,CASSTDGRNQPQHF
TRBJ2-1,TRBV10-3,few,.,TGTGCCATCGGGTTTCAGGGGCGCAATGAGCAGTTCTTC,CAIGFQGRNEQFF
TRBJ2-7,TRBV5-1,.,.,TGCGCCAGCAGCCCCTCAGTGGGCCAGTCCTACGAGCAGTACTTC,CASSPSVGQSYEQYF
TRBJ2-5,TRBV20-1,many,TRBD2,TGCAGTGCCACTCCCGCCGGCCCTCGGGGGGGCCAAGAGACCCAGTACTTC,CSATPAGPRGGQETQYF
TRBJ2-6,TRBV10-3,few,TRBD2,TGTGCCATCAGTCCCTCCGGGGGGGGCCCTGGGGCCAACGTCCTGACTTTC,CAISPSGGGPGANVLTF
TRBJ2-4,TRBV20-1,many,TRBD2,TGCAGTAGCGAGCGGGGAAGTCAGTACTTC,CSSERGSQYF
TRBJ1-4,TRBV20-1,.,.,TGCAGTGTCGGAGGGGGGCAGGGCGAAAAACTGTTTTTT,CSVGGGQGEKLFF
TRBJ2-2,TRBV11-3,.,.,TGTGCCAGCAGCCCCACAGGTCCAAACACCGGGGAGCTGTTTTTT,CASSPTGPNTGELFF
TRBJ2-4,TRBV20-1,.,.,TGCAGTGCTAGAGGGGACGGCGGGTCGAACATTCAGTACTTC,CSARGDGGSNIQYF
TRBJ2-7,TRBV15,.,TRBD1,TGTGCCACCAGCAGAGATACGGGACAGGGCTCCCTCGGCGAGCAGTACTTC,CATSRDTGQGSLGEQYF
TRBJ2-3,TRBV7-7,.,.,TGTGCTAGCAGCTTAGGTGGGGCTCCCCTGGATACGCAGTATTTT,CASSLGGAPLDTQYF
TRBJ1-4,TRBV7-9,.,.,TGTGCCAGCAGGCCCGGCAATGAAAAACTGTTTTTT,CASRPGNEKLFF
TRBJ2-2,TRBV12-3/TRBV12-4,.,.,TGTGCCAGCAGTCTCCAGAGAACCGGGGGGCTGTTTTTT,CASSLQRTGGLFF
TRBJ2-3,TRBV4-3,.,TRBD1,TGCGCCAGCAGCCCACACCCCGGACAGGGGGGAAGCACAGATACGCAGTATTTT,CASSPHPGQGGSTDTQYF
TRBJ2-2,TRBV24-1,.,.,TGTGCCGTTCAGCCCAGGTCCACCGGGGAGCTGTTTTTT,CAVQPRSTGELFF
TRBJ2-7,TRBV7-3,few,.,TGTGCCAGCAGCTTAAAGTGGCGGACACAGCGAACCTCCTACGAGCAGTACTTC,CASSLKWRTQRTSYEQYF
TRBJ1-2,TRBV7-2,.,.,TGTGCCAGCAGCTCCGGGGGAGGCTATGGCTACACCTTC,CASSSGGGYGYTF
TRBJ2-2,TRBV24-1,many,TRBD1,TGTGCCACCAGTGATCCAGGGGGCGCCGCCGGGGAGCTGTTTTTT,CATSDPGGAAGELFF
TRBJ1-3,TRBV5-1,many,.,TGCGCCAGCAGCCGCACCCCGACAGGCTCTGGAAACACCATATATTTT,CASSRTPTGSGNTIYF
TRBJ1-3,TRBV5-6,many,.,TGTGCCAGCAGCTCAACAGGGAGCTCTGGAAACACCATATATTTT,CASSSTGSSGNTIYF
TRBJ2-1,TRBV5-8,.,.,TGTGCCAGCACTCGGGGTAGCGGTGAGCAGTTCTTC,CASTRGSGEQFF
TRBJ2-2,TRBV4-1,few,TRBD1,TGCGCCAGCAGCCCCTCCGGGACAGGGTACACCGGGGAGCTGTTTTTT,CASSPSGTGYTGELFF
TRBJ1-6,TRBV28,.,.,TGTGCCAGCAGTACTGGCGGCGGGGGAAGGTCACCCCTCCACTTT,CASSTGGGGRSPLHF
TRBJ2-7,TRBV5-1,few,.,TGCGCCAGTCGGGCCGTTGACTACGAGCAGTACTTC,CASRAVDYEQYF
TRBJ2-7,TRBV6-1,.,.,TGTGCCAGCAGTGTCGGCCAGGGGGAGGACGAGCAGTACTTC,CASSVGQGEDEQYF
TRBJ2-1,TRBV5-1,few,.,TGCGCCAGCACCACACAGGGAACTGGCGGCTTCTACAATGAGCAGTTCTTC,CASTTQGTGGFYNEQFF
TRBJ2-1,TRBV7-2,.,TRBD2,TGTGCCAGCAGCTTCAGCGGGGGAGGCTACAATGAGCAGTTCTTC,CASSFSGGGYNEQFF
TRBJ2-5,TRBV20-1,few,TRBD1,TGCAGTGCCTACCGGGACAGCCAAGAGACCCAGTACTTC,CSAYRDSQETQYF
TRBJ1-1,TRBV6-6,once,.,TGTGCCAGCAGTTACTCAGCCCAGGGCAAAGACACTGAAGCTTTCTTT,CASSYSAQGKDTEAFF